This note documents a single T cell receptor beta chain sequence. The CDR3 spans 13 residues. CDR1 and CDR2 from the germline V gene are DFQATT and SNEGSKA (reference sequence). From the 5' RACE reads, TCRdb called clonotypes with MiXCR, one entry per CDR3 protein. The repertoire includes under 250,000 distinct CDR3 sequences, roughly an eighth of them detected once, and 3.5% to 5% sits in the top ten. These data originate in a study of identical twins. The sample also formed part of further work on yellow fever vaccine responses in identical twins.

V gene TRBV20-1 combines with J gene TRBJ2-3, with D possibly matching TRBD2 (5 bases). The TCR originated in a young woman in good health. Sequenced input: memory (CD45RO+) T cells sorted from blood. CDR3 bases: TGCAGCAATACTAGACTCGGACGTGATACGCAGTATTTT. This codes for CSNTRLGRDTQYF.